Detailed here is one T cell receptor beta chain. The TCR cDNA carried a universal primer site and UMIs from 5'RACE template switching. TCRdb re-called the 5' RACE reads through MiXCR, storing one row per CDR3 protein. The sample holds approximately 330,000 distinct CDR3 sequences, approximately 12% seen once. The source of the sample is a study of T cells after yellow fever vaccination. Study-level information: Where fractions had low cell numbers, libraries were prepared from them with the SMART-Seq v4 Ultra Low Input RNA kit.

Between the trimmed V and J ends, which lost 8 bases and 2 bases, there was a span of 18 bases. CDR1 and CDR2 (germline): SQVTM, ANQGSEA. The length of the CDR3 is 14 residues. The source of this sequence is a man aged 18 to 29 who received the YFV17D yellow fever vaccine. Material: CD4+ T cells sorted from PBMCs, obtained 15 days after the yellow fever booster vaccination. The rearrangement links TRBV29-1 to TRBJ1-1; D unresolved. The CDR3 loop is CSSKEGWGNTEAFF. The CDR3 DNA sequence: TGCAGCTCGAAAGAAGGGTGGGGAAACACTGAAGCTTTCTTT.